One sample yielded the 3 T cell receptor beta chains listed below, sequenced in a study of cytomegalovirus exposure and HLA in healthy donors. The PCR made use of 60 Vbeta and 13 Jbeta primers. Data came from immunoSEQ multiplex PCR; TCRdb stores just in-frame clones and leaves some out. Among roughly 200,000 clones, about 89% were seen once, and the ten largest hold approximately 1%. The sequenced material came from PBMCs. Receptors were obtained from a woman aged 18-29 years in good health and CMV-seronegative.

A note on this clone: One end of the junction is discordant with germline, which a read error may explain. The rearrangement joins TRBV7-9 to TRBJ1-1; TRBD1 aligns across 9 bases. Germline V gives CDR1 SEHNR, CDR2 FQNEAQ (reference sequence). The CDR3 contains 16 residues. CDR3 sequence reads: CSSSLPTGGHGTEAFF. For the CDR3, the DNA is TGTTCCAGCAGCCTTCCCACAGGGGGCCATGGGACTGAAGCTTTCTTT.

The J gene is TRBJ2-7, the V gene TRBV7-8, with D possibly TRBD2 on 6 matching bases. Trimming left V 1 base short and J 0 bases short, with 13 bases between. Looked up from germline, CDR1 is SGHVS and CDR2 is FQNEAQ. The CDR3 contains 16 residues. Here the CDR3 DNA reads TGTGCCAGCAGCTTAGGAGTTCGCGGGAACTCCTACGAGCAGTACTTC. Residues: CASSLGVRGNSYEQYF.

The rearrangement joins TRBV6-5 to TRBJ2-7, with a tentative D call TRBD2 (5 bases). V was cut by 2 bases and J by 4 bases, with 12 bases left in between. The CDR3 extends over 14 amino acids. CDR1 and CDR2 from the germline V gene are MNHEY and SVGAGI. This CDR3 is CASSYREGGYEQYF. The CDR3 bases are TGTGCCAGCAGTTACCGGGAAGGCGGTTACGAGCAGTACTTC.